These T cell receptor beta chains were read from a single sample in a study of shared clonotypes between healthy human individuals. Generated by immunoSEQ multiplex PCR, the TCRdb table keeps only in-frame clones and is missing some. The table has about 2 million clones, about 95% seen once. The sample comprised naive CD8+ T cells sorted from blood. These TCRs come from a man aged 18 to 29 in good health. Both conserved end residues are part of each CDR3. A D gene is named only where the DNA matches it firmly. A clone size is listed for some rows: how often the clone was seen (once, few, many), or a class if it is expanded.

clone_size,v_call,j_call,d_call,cdr3_aa,cdr3_nt
-,TRBV10-3,TRBJ1-2,-,CAYYRDSYGYTF,TGTGCCTACTACAGGGATTCTTATGGCTACACCTTC
-,TRBV7-9,TRBJ1-2,-,CASSLEEGDFQDCTF,TGTGCCAGCAGCTTAGAAGAGGGGGATTTCCAGGATTGCACCTTC
-,TRBV7-9,TRBJ2-3,-,CANNPLGTDTQYF,TGTGCCAACAATCCTCTAGGCACAGATACGCAGTATTTT
-,TRBV7-8,TRBJ2-1,-,CASSREKGSYNEQFF,TGTGCCAGCAGCCGTGAGAAGGGGTCCTACAATGAGCAGTTCTTC
-,TRBV14,TRBJ1-2,-,CASSQEGYPNYGYTF,TGTGCCAGCAGCCAAGAAGGCTATCCTAACTATGGCTACACCTTC
once,TRBV4-1,TRBJ1-5,TRBD1,CASSQESTGDLYQPQHF,TGCGCCAGCAGCCAAGAATCGACAGGGGACCTATATCAGCCCCAGCATTTT
-,TRBV5-4,TRBJ1-1,-,CASSFLGGTEAFF,TGTGCCAGCAGCTTCTTGGGGGGGACTGAAGCTTTCTTT
once,TRBV9,TRBJ2-1,-,CASSVEETFSYNEQFF,TGTGCCAGCAGCGTAGAGGAGACATTCTCCTACAATGAGCAGTTCTTC
-,TRBV28,TRBJ2-7,-,CASRLDANYEQYF,TGTGCCAGCAGGCTGGACGCCAACTACGAGCAGTACTTC
-,TRBV5-5,TRBJ2-7,-,CASSLGSGFNEQYF,TGTGCCAGCAGCTTGGGGTCGGGGTTCAACGAGCAGTACTTC
-,TRBV7-9,TRBJ2-7,TRBD2,CASSAAGGSYEQYF,TGTGCCAGCAGCGCCGCGGGGGGCTCCTACGAGCAGTACTTC
-,TRBV5-1,TRBJ2-1,TRBD2,CASGYNSGGAGNEQFF,TGCGCCAGCGGCTATAATAGCGGGGGGGCCGGCAATGAGCAGTTCTTC
few,TRBV30,TRBJ1-5,-,CAWSQQGSGQPQHF,TGTGCCTGGAGTCAACAGGGTTCAGGGCAGCCCCAGCATTTT
-,TRBV2,TRBJ1-2,TRBD1,CASSGTGAANYGYTF,TGTGCCAGCAGCGGGACAGGGGCTGCAAACTATGGCTACACCTTC
-,TRBV2,TRBJ1-4,-,CASTGTQGIREKLFF,TGTGCCAGCACCGGAACCCAGGGAATCCGTGAAAAACTGTTTTTT
-,TRBV19,TRBJ2-7,-,CASSMKANEQYF,TGTGCCAGTAGTATGAAGGCGAACGAGCAGTACTTC
-,TRBV6-5,TRBJ2-7,-,CASSFSLFYEQYF,TGTGCCAGCTCCTTTTCCCTGTTCTACGAGCAGTACTTC
-,TRBV5-4,TRBJ1-2,-,CASSYNSPSYGYTF,TGTGCCAGCAGCTATAACAGTCCCTCGTATGGCTACACCTTC
-,TRBV27,TRBJ1-4,-,CASSLTGVREKLFF,TGTGCCAGCAGTTTGACAGGCGTCCGAGAAAAACTGTTTTTT
-,TRBV4-1,TRBJ1-2,TRBD1,CASSQGGQGEYGYTF,TGCGCCAGCAGCCAAGGTGGACAGGGAGAATATGGCTACACCTTC
-,TRBV5-1,TRBJ2-4,TRBD1,CASSGGTGGVGNIQYF,TGCGCCAGCAGCGGAGGGACAGGGGGCGTTGGAAACATTCAGTACTTC
-,TRBV4-1,TRBJ2-7,-,CASSQVAGAHYEQYF,TGCGCCAGCAGCCAAGTTGCCGGAGCTCACTACGAGCAGTACTTC
-,TRBV7-8,TRBJ2-7,-,CASSLDESSYEQYF,TGTGCCAGCAGCTTAGATGAGAGCTCCTACGAGCAGTACTTC
once,TRBV9,TRBJ1-2,TRBD1,CASSVGGGTVVGYTF,TGTGCCAGCAGCGTAGGTGGCGGGACAGTCGTGGGCTACACCTTC
-,TRBV27,TRBJ2-7,-,CASSREVGLNYEQYF,TGTGCCAGCAGCCGCGAGGTGGGACTCAACTACGAGCAGTACTTC
-,TRBV4-1,TRBJ2-3,-,CASSQDTGMTDTQYF,TGCGCCAGCAGCCAAGATACGGGGATGACAGATACGCAGTATTTT
-,TRBV2,TRBJ2-5,TRBD1,CASSEIWGQGGETQYF,TGTGCCAGCAGTGAAATATGGGGACAGGGCGGAGAGACCCAGTACTTC
-,TRBV11-2,TRBJ2-7,-,CASSFDSIYEQYF,TGTGCCAGCAGCTTTGACAGTATCTACGAGCAGTACTTC
-,TRBV7-2,TRBJ2-7,TRBD2,CASSLTSGSYEQYF,TGTGCCAGCAGCTTAACTAGCGGGAGTTACGAGCAGTACTTC
-,TRBV27,TRBJ2-3,TRBD1,CASSFLATGGSTDTQYF,TGTGCCAGCAGTTTCCTGGCCACAGGGGGGAGCACAGATACGCAGTATTTT
-,TRBV7-9,TRBJ1-3,TRBD1,CASSTSTGDASGNTIYF,TGTGCCAGCAGCACCTCGACAGGGGATGCCTCTGGAAACACCATATATTTT
-,TRBV4-1,TRBJ1-2,-,CASSPQRDPNYGYTF,TGCGCCAGCAGCCCCCAGCGGGATCCGAACTATGGCTACACCTTC
-,TRBV9,TRBJ2-5,TRBD1,CASSGGTGGETQYF,TGTGCCAGCAGCGGTGGGACAGGGGGAGAGACCCAGTACTTC
-,TRBV10-2,TRBJ2-7,TRBD2,CASLGTSGTYEQYF,TGCGCCAGTCTGGGGACTAGCGGGACCTACGAGCAGTACTTC
-,TRBV4-1,TRBJ1-6,TRBD1,CASSQSPGQGNSPLHF,TGCGCCAGCAGCCAAAGTCCGGGACAGGGAAATTCACCCCTCCACTTT
-,TRBV7-2,TRBJ2-7,TRBD2,CASSLVTSGQRRYF,TGTGCCAGCAGCTTAGTCACTAGCGGCCAAAGGCGGTACTTC
-,TRBV9,TRBJ2-5,-,CASSAGETQYF,TGTGCCAGCAGCGCAGGGGAAACCCAGTACTTC
-,TRBV5-6,TRBJ2-5,TRBD2,CASSLAGGWETQYF,TGTGCCAGCAGCTTGGCGGGAGGCTGGGAGACCCAGTACTTC
-,TRBV19,TRBJ2-7,-,CASSRAHWGENPYEQYF,TGTGCCAGTAGTAGAGCCCACTGGGGGGAGAACCCCTACGAGCAGTACTTC
-,TRBV7-2,TRBJ2-7,TRBD1,CASRRQGQDEQYF,TGTGCCAGCAGGAGACAGGGGCAGGACGAGCAGTACTTC
-,TRBV29-1,TRBJ2-1,TRBD2,CSVEDLSSGLAPTFEQFF,TGCAGCGTTGAAGATCTTTCTTCGGGACTAGCCCCGACCTTTGAGCAGTTCTTC
-,TRBV6-1,TRBJ1-1,TRBD1,CASLEQGSTEAFF,TGTGCCAGCTTAGAACAGGGGTCGACTGAAGCTTTCTTT
once,TRBV9,TRBJ1-5,TRBD1,CASSVGTGGQPQHF,TGTGCCAGCAGCGTAGGGACAGGGGGACAGCCCCAGCATTTT
-,TRBV7-8,TRBJ1-2,-,CASSLVGPYTF,TGTGCCAGCAGCTTAGTGGGACCCTACACCTTC
-,TRBV7-9,TRBJ1-1,TRBD1,CASSLVGQGNTEAFF,TGTGCCAGCAGCTTAGTGGGACAGGGTAACACTGAAGCTTTCTTT
-,TRBV19,TRBJ2-7,TRBD2,CASRMTSGRLHEQYF,TGTGCCAGTAGGATGACTAGCGGGAGGCTCCACGAGCAGTACTTC
-,TRBV9,TRBJ2-7,-,CASSVATGTPYEQYF,TGTGCCAGCAGCGTAGCTACAGGGACTCCCTACGAGCAGTACTTC
-,TRBV29-1,TRBJ2-5,-,CSAFQGGGETQYF,TGCAGCGCTTTTCAGGGTGGGGGGGAGACCCAGTACTTC
-,TRBV2,TRBJ2-7,-,CASQTETYEQYF,TGTGCCAGCCAGACCGAAACCTACGAGCAGTACTTC
-,TRBV6-5,TRBJ1-1,TRBD1,CASSYSGTGGKAFF,TGTGCCAGCAGTTACTCTGGCACAGGGGGGAAAGCTTTCTTT
-,TRBV7-9,TRBJ2-5,-,CASSQGGLAEQETQYF,TGTGCCAGCAGCCAGGGGGGGCTAGCGGAACAAGAGACCCAGTACTTC
-,TRBV9,TRBJ2-1,TRBD1,CATPGVTVGQGEQFF,TGTGCCACCCCAGGGGTGACGGTTGGACAGGGTGAGCAGTTCTTC
-,TRBV9,TRBJ2-7,TRBD2,CASSPGTSVTYEQYF,TGTGCCAGCTCGCCTGGGACTAGCGTAACCTACGAGCAGTACTTC
-,TRBV5-6,TRBJ2-7,-,CASSFGTGSEQYF,TGTGCCAGCAGCTTCGGGACGGGGAGCGAGCAGTACTTC
-,TRBV30,TRBJ1-4,-,CAWSSGVGGVNEKLFF,TGTGCCTGGAGTTCCGGTGTGGGGGGCGTCAATGAAAAACTGTTTTTT
-,TRBV6-5,TRBJ1-2,-,CASSYGAGDGYTF,TGTGCCAGCAGTTACGGGGCAGGGGACGGCTACACCTTC
-,TRBV14,TRBJ2-7,TRBD2,CASSQDRLAGGSYEQYF,TGTGCCAGCAGCCAAGACCGGCTAGCGGGAGGGTCCTACGAGCAGTACTTC
-,TRBV6-5,TRBJ1-4,-,CASSSISQEKLFF,TGTGCCAGCAGTTCGATCAGTCAGGAAAAACTGTTTTTT
-,TRBV28,TRBJ1-5,-,CASTGTRSNQPQHF,TGTGCCAGCACGGGGACGAGAAGCAATCAGCCCCAGCATTTT
-,TRBV7-9,TRBJ2-5,TRBD2,CASSPRGVKTQYF,TGTGCCAGCAGTCCGCGGGGGGTGAAGACCCAGTACTTC